This TCR beta chain was identified in a study of T-cell reconstitution after alpha-beta-depleted transplantation in children. Many counts were recorded for this clonotype. This sample's TCRbeta library carried unique molecular identifier barcodes. TCRdb used MiXCR to reprocess the PCR reads, holding one entry per CDR3 protein. The repertoire consists of 150,000 to 250,000 distinct CDR3 sequences, with 13% to 15% occurring once and the leading ten covering roughly 13%. This receptor was taken from a human donor who donated a stem cell graft to a child with acute lymphoblastic leukemia. Material: PBMCs from the stem cell graft donor, obtained from the stem cell graft.

This CDR3 is CATSNDRSQETQYF. The DNA for the CDR3 is TGTGCCACCAGCAATGACAGGTCCCAAGAGACCCAGTACTTC. V is TRBV15 and J is TRBJ2-5, with D possibly being TRBD1 (6 bases). In germline, CDR1 is LNHNV, CDR2 YYDKDF (reference sequence). This CDR3 is built from 14 residues. V shed 4 bases and J shed 1 base, with 10 bases lying between them.